There are a few counts of the clone carrying this T cell receptor (beta chain). The antigen is unknown. Adult donors, all healthy and HIV-negative, had no recent acute infections or vaccinations. Repertoires were generated with immunoSEQ multiplex PCR, while TCRdb's copy carries only in-frame clones and drops some. The sample has roughly 1,100,000 clones, approximately 70% seen once. The entry originates in a study of shared clonotypes between healthy human individuals. Points from the study as a whole: Sorted-subset samples were not fully sequenced, rarefaction indicated.

This TCR was sampled from a man in his late teens or twenties in good health. Material: memory CD4+ T cells sorted from blood. This sample's subset: CD45RA-negative fraction.

The CDR3 DNA follows: TGTGCCAGAAGCAGGACAGGGGATCGCTCCTACGAGCAGTACTTC. The encoded protein is CARSRTGDRSYEQYF. The rearrangement joins TRBV5-3 to TRBJ2-7; 9 positions agree with TRBD1. TRBV5-3 qualifies as an ORF whose function is uncertain. V was clipped by 4 bases and J by 0 bases; unmatched bases: 5. The CDR3 length is 15 residues.